This T cell receptor beta chain was recovered during a study of blood T cell repertoires in COVID-19. Study summary: Specimens from acute and convalescent COVID-19 originated in the United States, Italy and Spain. PBMCs, B-cell-depleted T cells, or T cells provided the cDNA or gDNA that made up the material.

The ends were cut back, 5 bases at V and 6 bases at J, with 15 bases in the middle. Per the germline V gene, CDR1 is KGHDR and CDR2 is SFDVKD. The CDR3 length is 15 residues. Authors' processing steps: Estimated nucleated cell counts came from reference gene primer amplification. Some clones are missing from TCRdb's copy, which holds only in-frame ones; the method was immunoSEQ multiplex PCR. The DNA gave D and trimming, while V, J and clone size come from that table. The sample has 95,000 to 120,000 clones; approximately 90% are singletons. Sequencing was carried out using peripheral blood. The chain has TRBV24-1 and TRBJ2-2; possibly TRBD1 for D (6 bases). The TCR comes from a woman aged 50 to 65 with acute or convalescent COVID-19. The CDR3 DNA reads TGTGCCACCAGTGGCTCAGCTAGGGGGTCCGGGGAGCTGTTTTTT. The encoded protein is CATSGSARGSGELFF.